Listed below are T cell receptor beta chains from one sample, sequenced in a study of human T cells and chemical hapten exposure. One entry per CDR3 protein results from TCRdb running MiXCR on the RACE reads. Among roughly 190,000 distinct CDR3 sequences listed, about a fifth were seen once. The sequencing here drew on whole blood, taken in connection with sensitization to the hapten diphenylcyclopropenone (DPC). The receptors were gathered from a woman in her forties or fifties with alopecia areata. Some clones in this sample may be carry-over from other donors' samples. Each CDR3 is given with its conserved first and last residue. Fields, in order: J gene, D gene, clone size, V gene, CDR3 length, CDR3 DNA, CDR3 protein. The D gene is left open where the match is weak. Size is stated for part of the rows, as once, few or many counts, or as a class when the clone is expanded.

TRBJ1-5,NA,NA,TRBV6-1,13,TGTGCCAGCACTGGGGTTACGAGTCAGCCCCAGCATTTT,CASTGVTSQPQHF
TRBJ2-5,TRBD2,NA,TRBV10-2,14,TGCGCCAGCAGAGCGGGAGGCCTCCGGGAGACCCAGTACTTC,CASRAGGLRETQYF
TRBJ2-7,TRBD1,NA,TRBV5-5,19,TGTGCCAGCAGCTTATATGATCATTTCTGGACAGGAACCTACTACGAGCAGTACTTC,CASSLYDHFWTGTYYEQYF
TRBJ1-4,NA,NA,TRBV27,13,TGTGCCAGCCGACCGGGGATTCGGGAAAAACTGTTTTTT,CASRPGIREKLFF
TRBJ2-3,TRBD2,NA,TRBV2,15,TGTGCCAGCACGAGACTAGCGGGAGGATCAGATACGCAGTATTTT,CASTRLAGGSDTQYF
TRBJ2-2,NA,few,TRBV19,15,TGTGCCAGTAGTACCCCGGCAGTAAGGGCCGGGGAGCTGTTTTTT,CASSTPAVRAGELFF
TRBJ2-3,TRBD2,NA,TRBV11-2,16,TGTGCCAGCAGCTTAAGGGCTAGCGGCAACACAGATACGCAGTATTTT,CASSLRASGNTDTQYF
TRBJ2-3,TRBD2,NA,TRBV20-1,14,TGCAGTGCTCGACTTCTAGCGGGAGCAGATACGCAGTATTTT,CSARLLAGADTQYF
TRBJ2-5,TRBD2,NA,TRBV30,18,TGTGCCTGGAGTGCCGGAGGGACTAGCGGAACGATCCAAGAGACCCAGTACTTC,CAWSAGGTSGTIQETQYF
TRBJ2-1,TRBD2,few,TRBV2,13,TGTGCCAGTTCCGGGACTAGCTACAATGAGCAGTTCTTC,CASSGTSYNEQFF
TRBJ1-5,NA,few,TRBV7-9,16,TGTGCCAGCAGCTTAGGGCGGGGAGCGGGCAATCAGCCCCAGCATTTT,CASSLGRGAGNQPQHF
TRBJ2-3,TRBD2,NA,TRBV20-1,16,TGCAGTGCTAGATTACCGGGACTAGCGGCATCAGATACGCAGTATTTT,CSARLPGLAASDTQYF
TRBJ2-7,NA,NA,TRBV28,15,TGTGCCAGCAGTTTAGTGGCAGGGCCTACCTACGAGCAGTACTTC,CASSLVAGPTYEQYF
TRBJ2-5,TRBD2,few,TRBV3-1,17,TGTGCCAGCAGCCAACGGACTAGCGGGAGACCCCAAGAGACCCAGTACTTC,CASSQRTSGRPQETQYF
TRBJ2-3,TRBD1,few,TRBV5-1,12,TGCGCCAGCAGCTCAGGGGGAGATACGCAGTATTTT,CASSSGGDTQYF
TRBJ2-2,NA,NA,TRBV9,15,TGTGCCAGCAGCGTCGGTAGACAGTACACCGGGGAGCTGTTTTTT,CASSVGRQYTGELFF
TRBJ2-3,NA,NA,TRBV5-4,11,TGTGCCAGCAGCACCGGAAAAGGGCAGTATTTT,CASSTGKGQYF
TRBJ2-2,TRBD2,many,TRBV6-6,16,TGTGCCAGCAGTTACAGCGGGACTCCTAACACCGGGGAGCTGTTTTTT,CASSYSGTPNTGELFF
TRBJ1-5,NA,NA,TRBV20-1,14,TGCAGTGCTAGGGCCAGGCGAAGCGAACAGCCCCAGCATTTT,CSARARRSEQPQHF
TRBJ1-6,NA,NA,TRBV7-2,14,TGTGCCAGCAGCTCAGGACCGGCCGTTTCGTCCCTCCACTTT,CASSSGPAVSSLHF
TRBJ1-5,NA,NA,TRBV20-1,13,TGCAGTGCTTCCCCGCCGGGCAATCAGCCCCAGCATTTT,CSASPPGNQPQHF
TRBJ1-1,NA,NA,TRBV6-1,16,TGTGCCAGCAGTGCCGCATCTGGGACGGGAAACACTGAAGCTTTCTTT,CASSAASGTGNTEAFF
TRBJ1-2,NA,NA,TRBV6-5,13,TGTGCCAGCAGAAAAACTGAAACTTATGGCTACACCTTC,CASRKTETYGYTF
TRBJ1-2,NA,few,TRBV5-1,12,TGCGCCAGCAGCTTGTGGGGGAATGGCTACACCTTC,CASSLWGNGYTF
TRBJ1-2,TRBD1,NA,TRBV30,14,TGTGCCTGGAGTCCCATTGGACAGGGGAATGGCTACACCTTC,CAWSPIGQGNGYTF
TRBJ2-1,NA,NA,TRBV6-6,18,TGTGCCAGCAGTTACTCCGCTCGGGGGGCGTACCGACTCAATGAGCAGTTCTTC,CASSYSARGAYRLNEQFF
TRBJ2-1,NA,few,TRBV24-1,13,TGTGCCACCAGTGTCGGGCCGGGGAATGAGCAGTTCTTC,CATSVGPGNEQFF
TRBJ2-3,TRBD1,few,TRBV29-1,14,TGCAGTCTCAGTTATGGACAGGGCACAGATACGCAGTATTTT,CSLSYGQGTDTQYF
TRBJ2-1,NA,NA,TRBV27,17,TGTGCCAGCAGTACACAACTCAGGGGAAGCTCCTACAATGAGCAGTTCTTC,CASSTQLRGSSYNEQFF
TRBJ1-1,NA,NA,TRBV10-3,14,TGTGCCATCAGTGACGGTTCTTTCGGCACTGAAGCTTTCTTT,CAISDGSFGTEAFF
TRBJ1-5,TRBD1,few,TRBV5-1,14,TGCGCCAGCAGCTTGGGGACAGGGAATCAGCCCCAGCATTTT,CASSLGTGNQPQHF
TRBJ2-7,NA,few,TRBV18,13,TGTGCCAGCTCACCCATTATACTACACGAGCAGTACTTC,CASSPIILHEQYF
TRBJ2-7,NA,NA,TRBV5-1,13,TGCGCCAGCAGGGCCAGGGCAACCGACGAGCAGTACTTC,CASRARATDEQYF
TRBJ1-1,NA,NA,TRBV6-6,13,TGTGCCAGCAGTTACTCCTTGACAGGTGAAGCTTTCTTT,CASSYSLTGEAFF
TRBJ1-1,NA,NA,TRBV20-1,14,TGCAGTGCTAGCGACAGCATTTTGAACACTGAAGCTTTCTTT,CSASDSILNTEAFF
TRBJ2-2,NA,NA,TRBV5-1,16,TGCGCCAGCAGCCCTTCAACAGGAGGGAACACCGGGGAGCTGTTTTTT,CASSPSTGGNTGELFF
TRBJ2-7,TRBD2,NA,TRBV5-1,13,TGCGCCAGCAGCTGGGAGGGAGTCTACGAGCAGTACTTC,CASSWEGVYEQYF
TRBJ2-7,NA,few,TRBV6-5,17,TGTGCCAGCAGTTTCCACTCGACCTCGCGTGTAGCCTACGAGCAGTACTTC,CASSFHSTSRVAYEQYF